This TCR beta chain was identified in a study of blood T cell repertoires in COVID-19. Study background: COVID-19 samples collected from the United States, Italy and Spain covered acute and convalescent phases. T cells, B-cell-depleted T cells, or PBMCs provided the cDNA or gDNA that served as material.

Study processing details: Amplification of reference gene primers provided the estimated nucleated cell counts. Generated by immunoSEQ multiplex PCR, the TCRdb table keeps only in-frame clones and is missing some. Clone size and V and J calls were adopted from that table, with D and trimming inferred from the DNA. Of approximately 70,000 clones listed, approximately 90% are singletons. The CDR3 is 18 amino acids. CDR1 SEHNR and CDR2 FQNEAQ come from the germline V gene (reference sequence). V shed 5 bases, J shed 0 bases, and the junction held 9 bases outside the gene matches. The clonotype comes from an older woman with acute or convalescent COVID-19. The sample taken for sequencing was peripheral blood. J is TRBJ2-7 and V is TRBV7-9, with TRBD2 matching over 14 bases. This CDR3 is CASSPGTSGSGSSYEQYF. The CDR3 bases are TGTGCCAGCAGCCCCGGGACTAGCGGGAGTGGGAGCTCCTACGAGCAGTACTTC.